This T cell receptor (beta chain) is drawn from a study of control samples from healthy donors and cancer patients. The CDR3 extends over 16 amino acids. Clones were sequenced by immunoSEQ multiplex PCR, and TCRdb holds only the in-frame ones, with some missing. The table records 100,000 to 150,000 clones, approximately 92% of them present only once. The specimen sequenced was blood. The chain carries TRBV21-1 and TRBJ1-5; the D call in the table, TRBD1, was not verified against the DNA. TRBV21-1 is designated a pseudogene. The sequence was obtained from a woman aged 45-65 years in good health. This chain's CDR3 is CASRRSGGLDHQPQHF. The CDR3 region has the DNA TGTGCCAGCAGAAGATCAGGGGGCTTGGATCACCAGCCCCAGCATTTT.